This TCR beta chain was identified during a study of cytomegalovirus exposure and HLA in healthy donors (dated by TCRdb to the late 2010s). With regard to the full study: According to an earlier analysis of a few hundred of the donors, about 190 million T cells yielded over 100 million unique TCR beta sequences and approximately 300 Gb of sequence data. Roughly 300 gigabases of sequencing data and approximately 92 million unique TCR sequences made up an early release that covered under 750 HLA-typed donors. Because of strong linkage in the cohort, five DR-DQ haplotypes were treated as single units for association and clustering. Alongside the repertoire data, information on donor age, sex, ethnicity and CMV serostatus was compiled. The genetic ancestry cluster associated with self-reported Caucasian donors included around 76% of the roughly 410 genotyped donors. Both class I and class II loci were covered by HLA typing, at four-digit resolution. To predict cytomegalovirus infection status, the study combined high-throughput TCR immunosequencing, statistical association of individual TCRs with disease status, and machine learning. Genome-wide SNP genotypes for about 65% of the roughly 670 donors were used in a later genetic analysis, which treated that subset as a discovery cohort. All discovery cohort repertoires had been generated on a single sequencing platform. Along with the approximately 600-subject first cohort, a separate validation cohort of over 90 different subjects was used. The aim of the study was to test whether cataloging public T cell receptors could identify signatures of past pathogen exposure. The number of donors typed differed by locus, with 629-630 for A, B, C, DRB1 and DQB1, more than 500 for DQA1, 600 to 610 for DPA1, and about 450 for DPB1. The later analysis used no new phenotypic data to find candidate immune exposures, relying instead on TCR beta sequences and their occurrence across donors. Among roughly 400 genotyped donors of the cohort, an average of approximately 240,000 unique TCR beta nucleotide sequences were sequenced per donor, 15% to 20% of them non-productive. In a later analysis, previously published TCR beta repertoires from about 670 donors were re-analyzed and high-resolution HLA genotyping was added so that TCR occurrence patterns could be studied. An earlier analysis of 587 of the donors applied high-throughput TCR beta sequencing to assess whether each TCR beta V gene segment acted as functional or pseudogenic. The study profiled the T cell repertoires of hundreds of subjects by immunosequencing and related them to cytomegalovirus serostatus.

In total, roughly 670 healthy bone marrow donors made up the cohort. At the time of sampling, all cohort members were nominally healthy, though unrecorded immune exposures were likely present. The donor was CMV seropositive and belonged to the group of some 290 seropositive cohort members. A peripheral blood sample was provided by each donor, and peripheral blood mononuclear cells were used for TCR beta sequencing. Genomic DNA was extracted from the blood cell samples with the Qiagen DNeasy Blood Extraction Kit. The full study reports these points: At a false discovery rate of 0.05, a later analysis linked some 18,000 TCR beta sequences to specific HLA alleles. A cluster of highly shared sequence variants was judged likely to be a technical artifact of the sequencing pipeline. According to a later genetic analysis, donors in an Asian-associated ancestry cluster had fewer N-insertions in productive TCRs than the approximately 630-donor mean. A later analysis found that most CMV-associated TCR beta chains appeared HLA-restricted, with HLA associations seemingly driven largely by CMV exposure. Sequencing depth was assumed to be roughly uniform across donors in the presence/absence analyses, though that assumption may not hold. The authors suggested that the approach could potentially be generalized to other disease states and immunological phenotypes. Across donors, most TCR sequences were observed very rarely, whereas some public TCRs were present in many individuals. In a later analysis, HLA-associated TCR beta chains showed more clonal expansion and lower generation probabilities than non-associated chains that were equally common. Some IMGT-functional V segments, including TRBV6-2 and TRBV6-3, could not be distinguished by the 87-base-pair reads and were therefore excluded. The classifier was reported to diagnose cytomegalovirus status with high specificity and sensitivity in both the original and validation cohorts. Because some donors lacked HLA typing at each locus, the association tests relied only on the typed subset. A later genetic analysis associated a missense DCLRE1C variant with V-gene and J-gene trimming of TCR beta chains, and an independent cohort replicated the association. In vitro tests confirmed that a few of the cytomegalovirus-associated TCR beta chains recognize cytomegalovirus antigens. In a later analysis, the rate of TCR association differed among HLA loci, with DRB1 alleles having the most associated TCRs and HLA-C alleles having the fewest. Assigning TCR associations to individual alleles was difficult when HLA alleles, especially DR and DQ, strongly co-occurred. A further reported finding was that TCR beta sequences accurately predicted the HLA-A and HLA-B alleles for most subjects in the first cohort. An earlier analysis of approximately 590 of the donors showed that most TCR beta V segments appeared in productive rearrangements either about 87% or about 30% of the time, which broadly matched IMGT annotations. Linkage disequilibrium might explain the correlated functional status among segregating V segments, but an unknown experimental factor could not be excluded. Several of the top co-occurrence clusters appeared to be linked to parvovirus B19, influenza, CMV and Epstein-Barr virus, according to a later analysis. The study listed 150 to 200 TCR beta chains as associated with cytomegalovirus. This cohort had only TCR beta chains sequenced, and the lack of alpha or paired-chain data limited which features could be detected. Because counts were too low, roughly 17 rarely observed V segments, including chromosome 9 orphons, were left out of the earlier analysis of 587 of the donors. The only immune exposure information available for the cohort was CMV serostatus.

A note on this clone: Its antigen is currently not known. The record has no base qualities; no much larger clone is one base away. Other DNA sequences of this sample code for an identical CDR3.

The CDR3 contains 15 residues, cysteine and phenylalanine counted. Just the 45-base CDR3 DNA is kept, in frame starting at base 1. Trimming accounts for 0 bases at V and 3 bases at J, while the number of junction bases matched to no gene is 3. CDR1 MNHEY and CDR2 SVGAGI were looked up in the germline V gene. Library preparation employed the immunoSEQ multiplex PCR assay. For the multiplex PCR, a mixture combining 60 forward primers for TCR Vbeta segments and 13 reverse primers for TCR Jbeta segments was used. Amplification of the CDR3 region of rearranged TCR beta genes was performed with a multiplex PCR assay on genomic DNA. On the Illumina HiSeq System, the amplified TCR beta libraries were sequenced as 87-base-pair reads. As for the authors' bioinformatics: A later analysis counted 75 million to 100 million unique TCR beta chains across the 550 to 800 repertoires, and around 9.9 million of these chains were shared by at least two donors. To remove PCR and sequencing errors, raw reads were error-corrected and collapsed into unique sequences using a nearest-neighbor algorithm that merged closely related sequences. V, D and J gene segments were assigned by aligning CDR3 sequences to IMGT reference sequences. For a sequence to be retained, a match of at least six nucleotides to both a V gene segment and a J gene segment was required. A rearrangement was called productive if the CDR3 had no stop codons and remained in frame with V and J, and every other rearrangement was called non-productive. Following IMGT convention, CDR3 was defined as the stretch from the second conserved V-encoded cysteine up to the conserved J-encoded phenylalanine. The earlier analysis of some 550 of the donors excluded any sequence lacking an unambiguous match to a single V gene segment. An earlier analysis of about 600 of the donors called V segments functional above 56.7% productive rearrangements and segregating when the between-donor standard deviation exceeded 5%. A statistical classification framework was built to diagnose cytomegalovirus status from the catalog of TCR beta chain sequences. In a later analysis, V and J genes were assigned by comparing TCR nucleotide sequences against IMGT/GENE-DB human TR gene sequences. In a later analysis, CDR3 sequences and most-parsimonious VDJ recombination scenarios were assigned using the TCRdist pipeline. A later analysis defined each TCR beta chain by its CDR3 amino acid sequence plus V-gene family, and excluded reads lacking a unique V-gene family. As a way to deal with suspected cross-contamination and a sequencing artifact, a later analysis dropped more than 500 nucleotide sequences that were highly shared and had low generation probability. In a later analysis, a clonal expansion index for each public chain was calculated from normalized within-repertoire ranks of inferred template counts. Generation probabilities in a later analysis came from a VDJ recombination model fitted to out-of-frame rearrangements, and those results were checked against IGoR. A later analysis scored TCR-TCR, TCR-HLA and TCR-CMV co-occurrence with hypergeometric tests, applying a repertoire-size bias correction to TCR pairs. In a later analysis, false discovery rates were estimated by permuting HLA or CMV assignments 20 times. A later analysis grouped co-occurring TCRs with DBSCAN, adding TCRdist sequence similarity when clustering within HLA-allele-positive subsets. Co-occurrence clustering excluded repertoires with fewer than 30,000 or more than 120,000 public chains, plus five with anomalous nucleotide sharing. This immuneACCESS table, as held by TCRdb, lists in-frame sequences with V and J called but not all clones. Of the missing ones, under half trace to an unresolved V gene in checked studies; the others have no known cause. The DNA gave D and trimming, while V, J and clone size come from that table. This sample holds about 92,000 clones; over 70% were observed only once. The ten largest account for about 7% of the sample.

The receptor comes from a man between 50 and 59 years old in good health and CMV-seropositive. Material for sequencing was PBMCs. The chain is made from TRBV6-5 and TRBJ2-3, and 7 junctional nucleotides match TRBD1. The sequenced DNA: TGTGCCAGCAGTTACTCGGGACAGATTACAGATACGCAGTATTTT. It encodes CASSYSGQITDTQYF.